The source of this T cell receptor (beta chain) is a study of human T cells and chemical hapten exposure (dated by TCRdb to the early 2020s). Concerning the study at large: For sensitization, 2% DPC in acetone was applied to a 2 cm by 2 cm area of upper inner arm skin. Patch testing on the upper back used Finn chambers containing 0.01% DPC, with scoring done after 6 days according to International Contact Dermatitis Research Group standards. Libraries were pooled for sequencing, and per-sample TCR yields varied mainly because of small differences in library volumes within the pool. The study tracked peripheral blood TCR repertoire changes in vivo during primary and secondary sensitization to the hapten diphenylcyclopropenone (DPC) in alopecia patients. The patient cohort, mostly female, included alopecia areata with under or over 50% scalp involvement, alopecia totalis and alopecia universalis. Blood samples were taken from patients before sensitization (week 0) and then at 2, 6 and about 24 weeks after DPC sensitization. Patients additionally received weekly therapeutic DPC doses to the scalp throughout the roughly 25-week study period. About 29 alopecia patients gave blood for TCR sequencing at one to four time points (pre-sensitization, 2, 6 and 24 weeks).

Here is what the overall study found, with its caveats: Expanded TCRs formed significantly more large CDR3 similarity clusters than pre-sensitization or healthy control sets, consistent with antigen-driven responses. DPC sensitization did not change the number of TCRs with a frequency above 1 in 1000, and there was no evidence of changes in global repertoire structure. A positive correlation was found between the number of PT1 expanded TCRs and patch test score, with significance reached at thresholds 8, 16 and 32 but not 4. Repeated subsampling changed both the strength of the expansion versus patch-test correlation and the threshold at which the correlation became significant. Because every patient had alopecia, a presumed autoimmune disease, the patients' immune response might differ from that of healthy individuals.

The time point label, read with the paper, signifies: patch test 3, about 24 weeks after DPC sensitization. The sample's treatment or condition label, in plain terms: therapeutic diphenylcyclopropenone sensitization with weekly scalp DPC. At each patch-test visit, blood was drawn before the patch test was applied. Eligible patients were aged 18 to 70, diagnosed with alopecia, deemed suitable for DPC therapy, and excluded if pregnant. Unfractionated whole blood was collected in Tempus Blood RNA tubes, and total RNA was extracted from that blood. The method behind the library was RACE. The sequencing machine was a NextSeq 500. During library preparation, unique molecular identifiers were attached to individual cDNA molecules so that TCRs could be counted quantitatively and reproducibly. From each blood RNA sample, both TCR alpha and TCR beta chains were sequenced. Processing in the source paper ran as follows. The median number of TCRs per sample was approximately 98,000, ranging from roughly 20,000 to 700,000. V, J and CDR3 annotation of the TCR reads was performed with the Decombinator software suite. Every sample was subsampled to the same number of TCRs (28,000) for the PS versus PT1 abundance plots. TCRs were defined as expanded if absent before sensitization and observed at least eight times at the 2-week time point. The public reads were reanalyzed by TCRdb: fastp trimming at Q25, MiXCR alignment, in-frame beta chains only. Merged by CDR3 protein, the rows form single entries marked with the most common genes and DNA. The V and J calls and clone size come from TCRdb's table, not from the authors' own analysis. This sample comprises about 90,000 distinct CDR3 sequences, approximately 11% of them detected only once. Together, the top ten hold 0.85% to 1.2% of the sample.

This clonotype was seen at least ten times. Its target antigen remains unknown. Nothing much larger sits one base from this clone, and base qualities are not available. The germline V gene (reference sequence) supplies CDR1 DFQATT and CDR2 SNEGSKA. V is pruned by 2 bases and J by 6 bases, leaving 6 bases of the junction without a gene match. The CDR3 goes from the cysteine to the phenylalanine over 15 residues. The only DNA kept is the CDR3, 45 bases in frame from the first base. The receptor's source is a woman younger than 45 with alopecia areata. Some clones in this sample may be carry-over from other donors' samples. This sample comprised whole blood, obtained in connection with sensitization to the hapten diphenylcyclopropenone (DPC). The chain is assembled from TRBV20-1 and TRBJ2-2; 10 of the junction bases match TRBD1. The base sequence is TGCAGTGCTAGATTCGGACAGGGGGAATCCGGGGAGCTGTTTTTT. The encoded protein is CSARFGQGESGELFF.